This TCR beta chain stems from a study of shared clonotypes between healthy human individuals. Every contributor of samples was a Caucasian grown-up residing in Nashville, Tennessee. Notes on the study in general: Naive subsets usually exceeded memory subsets in estimated richness.

Remarks on this clone: The target antigen is unknown. The conserved closing phenylalanine or tryptophan is absent in this CDR3, likely reflecting a read error. No DNA is shown, since the ends of the CDR3 on it are uncertain; the CDR3 is the one TCRdb lists.

The genomic DNA of each subset was split evenly across several immunoSEQ plates. The input for sorted-subset replicate PCRs was approximately 200 ng DNA, some 28,000 T cell genomes. The protocol was immunoSEQ multiplex PCR, while the TCRdb copy is restricted to in-frame clones and leaves out a portion. The sample yields 300,000 to 350,000 clones, less than 75% seen once. Germline CDR1 is SGHAT and CDR2 is FQNNGV. The CDR3 spans 12 amino acids, including both terminal residues. This TCR derives from a young man in good health. Sequencing input: memory CD4+ T cells sorted from blood. Sample subset: CD45RA-negative fraction. The chain carries TRBV11-2 and TRBJ2-3. The CDR3 is CASSQTRDRETI.